This T cell receptor beta chain is drawn from a study of T cells in Graves' hyperthyroidism and ophthalmopathy. Points on this clonotype: Its antigen remains unknown.

Regarding the study as a whole: Blood also held most thyroid clonotypes expanded beyond 0.001. Stable hyperthyroidism and ophthalmopathy were separated using 13 V-J signatures.

The germline V gene encodes CDR1 KGHSH and CDR2 LQKENI. The CDR3 totals 15 residues. The V gene end was trimmed by 4 bases and the J gene end by 2 bases; junction bases not matched to a gene: 2. Researchers took RNA transcripts and amplified the TCR beta CDR3 regions from them. The study used the HTBI primer set for a first-round RT-PCR of the TCR CDR3. MiXCR was run by TCRdb on the multiplex PCR reads, yielding one entry per CDR3 protein. This sample has hundreds of thousands of distinct CDR3 sequences, with approximately 16% found just once. This clonotype was sampled from a middle-aged woman with Graves' ophthalmopathy. The chain employs TRBV18 and TRBJ1-3; 10 bases match TRBD1. The specimen was blood. In nucleotides, the CDR3 is TGTGCCAGCTCACGCGGGACAGGGGCTGGAAACACCATATATTTT. This gives the protein CASSRGTGAGNTIYF.